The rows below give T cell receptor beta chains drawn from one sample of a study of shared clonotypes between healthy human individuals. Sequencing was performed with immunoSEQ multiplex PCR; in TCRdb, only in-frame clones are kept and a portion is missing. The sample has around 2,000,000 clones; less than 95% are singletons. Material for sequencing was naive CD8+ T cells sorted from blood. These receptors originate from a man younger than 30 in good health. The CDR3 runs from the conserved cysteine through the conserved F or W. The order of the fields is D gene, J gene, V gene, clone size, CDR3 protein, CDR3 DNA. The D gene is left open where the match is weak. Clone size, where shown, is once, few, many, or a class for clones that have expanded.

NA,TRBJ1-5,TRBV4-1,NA,CASSQDEGEGQPQHF,TGCGCCAGCAGCCAAGATGAGGGGGAGGGTCAGCCCCAGCATTTT
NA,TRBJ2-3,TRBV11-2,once,CASSLDRDPDTQYF,TGTGCCAGCAGCTTAGATAGGGATCCAGATACGCAGTATTTT
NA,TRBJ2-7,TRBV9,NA,CASSPQRSYEQYF,TGTGCCAGCAGCCCCCAACGGAGTTACGAGCAGTACTTC
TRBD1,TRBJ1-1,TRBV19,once,CASSIANWQGVSEAFF,TGTGCCAGTAGTATAGCGAATTGGCAGGGGGTCTCTGAAGCTTTCTTT
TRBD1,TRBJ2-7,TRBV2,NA,CASSGSGGQVYEQYF,TGTGCCAGCAGCGGGTCCGGGGGACAGGTCTACGAGCAGTACTTC
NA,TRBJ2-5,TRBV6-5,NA,CASSPGQLQETQYF,TGTGCCAGCAGTCCAGGACAGCTCCAAGAGACCCAGTACTTC
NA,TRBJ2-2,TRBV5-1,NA,CASSLDGANTGELFF,TGCGCCAGCAGCTTGGATGGTGCGAACACCGGGGAGCTGTTTTTT
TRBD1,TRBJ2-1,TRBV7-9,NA,CASSPGTGGLTTYNEQFF,TGTGCCAGCAGCCCTGGGACAGGGGGGTTGACGACTTACAATGAGCAGTTCTTC
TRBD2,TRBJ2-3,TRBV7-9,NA,CASSQLLAGVSDTQYF,TGTGCCAGCAGCCAACTTCTAGCGGGAGTATCAGATACGCAGTATTTT
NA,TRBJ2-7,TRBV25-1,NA,CASSEQVAFRAHEQYF,TGTGCCAGTTCGGAACAGGTGGCTTTCCGTGCCCACGAGCAGTACTTC
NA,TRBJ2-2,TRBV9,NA,CASSGRTENTGELFF,TGTGCCAGCAGCGGGAGGACAGAGAACACCGGGGAGCTGTTTTTT
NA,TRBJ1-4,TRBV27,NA,CASSLMGTNEKLFF,TGTGCCAGCAGTTTAATGGGGACTAATGAAAAACTGTTTTTT
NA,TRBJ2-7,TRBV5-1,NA,CASSPEQGSYEQYF,TGCGCCAGCAGCCCGGAACAGGGCTCCTACGAGCAGTACTTC
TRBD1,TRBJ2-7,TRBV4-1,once,CASSQDMGQGAYEQYF,TGCGCCAGCAGCCAAGATATGGGACAGGGGGCCTACGAGCAGTACTTC
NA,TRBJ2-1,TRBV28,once,CASSFEGREQFF,TGTGCCAGCAGTTTTGAGGGACGGGAGCAGTTCTTC
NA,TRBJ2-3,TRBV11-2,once,CASSLMAGNPDTQYF,TGTGCCAGCAGCTTAATGGCCGGGAACCCAGATACGCAGTATTTT
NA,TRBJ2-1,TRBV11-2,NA,CASSLVGQLYNEQFF,TGTGCCAGCAGCTTAGTCGGACAGCTTTACAATGAGCAGTTCTTC
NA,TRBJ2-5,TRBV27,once,CASSLTPPEVRLGETQYF,TGTGCCAGCAGTTTAACCCCCCCCGAGGTCAGACTGGGAGAGACCCAGTACTTC
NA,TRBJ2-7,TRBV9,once,CASSPENWAGTGFVTYEQYF,TGTGCCAGCAGCCCCGAAAATTGGGCCGGGACCGGGTTTGTGACCTACGAGCAGTACTTC
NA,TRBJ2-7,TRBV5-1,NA,CASSLARLTYEQYF,TGCGCCAGCAGCTTGGCCCGCTTGACTTACGAGCAGTACTTC
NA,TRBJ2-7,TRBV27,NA,CASSLQGFSYEQYF,TGTGCCAGCAGCCTCCAGGGATTCTCCTACGAGCAGTACTTC
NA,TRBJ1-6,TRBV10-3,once,CAISDQGQARSPLHF,TGTGCCATCAGTGACCAAGGCCAGGCAAGGTCACCCCTCCACTTT
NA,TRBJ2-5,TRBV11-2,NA,CASSLFQLSLGEQYF,TGTGCCAGCAGCTTATTTCAACTCAGCTTGGGGGAGCAGTACTTC
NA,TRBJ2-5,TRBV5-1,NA,CASSSLYSGLLEETQYF,TGCGCCAGCAGCTCGTTATACTCGGGACTCCTGGAGGAGACCCAGTACTTC
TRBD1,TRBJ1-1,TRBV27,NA,CASSLSTGQENNTEAFF,TGTGCCAGCAGTTTATCAACGGGACAGGAAAACAACACTGAAGCTTTCTTT
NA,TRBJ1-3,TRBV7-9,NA,CASSLGLTPDTIYF,TGTGCCAGCAGCTTGGGCCTCACCCCGGACACCATATATTTT